Described below is a single T cell receptor beta chain sequence and its context. Its cognate antigen is unknown. This record comes from a study of T cell repertoires in cytomegalovirus infection. This CDR3 contains 16 residues. Trimming cost V 5 bases and J 1 base, with 17 bases left between them. Germline CDR1 is MDHEN and CDR2 is SYDVKM. MiXCR was run by TCRdb on the reads, yielding one entry per CDR3 protein. The profile shows approximately 280,000 distinct CDR3 sequences, 20% to 25% of them singletons. The receptor comes from a human donor in good health (CMV status not recorded). Some clones in this sample may be carry-over from other donors' samples. J is TRBJ1-1 and V is TRBV28; D uncertain. Sample: cultured PBMCs, taken from culture after CMV antigen stimulation. For the CDR3, the DNA is TGTGCCAGCAGTCCACCGACAAAAAGGAGGAACACTGAAGCTTTCTTT. Its protein product is CASSPPTKRRNTEAFF.